The 3 T cell receptor beta chains below come from one sample, sequenced in a study of blood T cells in healthy people across ages. The use of a sample-barcoded 5' primer and a J-beta primer mix characterized a second PCR of roughly 7 to 11 cycles. TCRdb processed the 5' RACE reads anew with MiXCR; each CDR3 protein has one entry. Among more than 1.4 million distinct CDR3 sequences listed, about 40% were seen once. Material for sequencing was blood. These receptors were collected from a young woman in good health.

This clonotype was counted between two and nine times. This sequence joins TRBV12-3 or TRBV12-4 and TRBJ2-7, with 13 nucleotides matching TRBD2. V shed 5 bases, J shed 2 bases, and the junction held 3 bases outside the gene matches. The CDR3 consists of 15 residues. The CDR3 is CASSHGTSGTYEQYF. In nucleotides, the CDR3 is TGTGCCAGCAGTCATGGGACTAGCGGGACCTACGAGCAGTACTTC.

V usage is TRBV7-8 and J usage is TRBJ1-5; D is perhaps TRBD1 (6 bases). The CDR3 covers 16 residues. Germline loops: CDR1 SGHVS, CDR2 FQNEAQ. Trimming left V 4 bases short and J 3 bases short, with 16 bases between. CDR3 in amino acids: CASSSLTGKLNQPQHF. The CDR3 DNA reads as TGTGCCAGCAGCTCGCTGACAGGAAAACTCAATCAGCCCCAGCATTTT.

This chain uses TRBV14 with TRBJ1-4; D remains ambiguous. V lost 3 bases and J lost 8, with 25 bases in between. This CDR3 is 18 amino acids long. CDR1 is SGHDN, CDR2 FVKESK, per germline. The CDR3 DNA reads as TGTGCCAGCAGCCAGTCAGAGATTACGGGCCCCATCGGGGAAAAACTGTTTTTT. It encodes CASSQSEITGPIGEKLFF.